These 4 T cell receptor beta chains share one sample of origin, sequenced in a study of pediatric ulcerative colitis. The rectum was sampled with one to two pinch biopsies at colonoscopy. Assay: immunoSEQ multiplex PCR; the TCRdb copy retains only in-frame clones and omits some. Of approximately 18,000 clones listed, 70% to 85% are singletons. Sequencing was performed on gut tissue. These receptors came from a boy younger than 18 with moderate ulcerative colitis.

This clone came up a few times. The rearrangement joins TRBV7-3 to TRBJ1-1; D ambiguous. The V end was cut by 0 bases, the J end by 4 bases, with 9 bases between. Looked up from germline, CDR1 is SGHTA and CDR2 is FQGTGA. CDR3 length equals 14 residues. The CDR3 nucleotides are TGTGCCAGCAGCTTAACGGCCGGGTCCACTGAAGCTTTCTTT. It encodes CASSLTAGSTEAFF.

The chain uses TRBV5-1 and TRBJ2-7; D gene uncertain. Trimming removed 4 bases at V and 0 bases at J, with 5 bases between. Germline values: CDR1 SGHRS, CDR2 YFSETQ. The CDR3 spans 12 residues. CDR3: CASSPPSYEQYF. Written as DNA, the CDR3 is TGCGCCAGCAGCCCGCCCTCCTACGAGCAGTACTTC. The full variable domain, in which reference TRBV5-1 and TRBJ2-7 provide the parts outside the CDR3, is KAGVTQTPRYLIKTRGQQVTLSCSPISGHRSVSWYQQTPGQGLQFLFEYFSETQRNKGNFPGRFSGRQFSNSRSEMNVSTLELGDSALYLCASSPPSYEQYFGPGTRLTVT.

The chain has TRBV5-6 and TRBJ1-1, with TRBD1 matching over 8 bases. The V segment lost 0 bases and the J segment 2 bases; nucleotides outside the gene matches: 3. Germline CDR1 and CDR2: SGHDT and YYEEEE. The CDR3 is 15 residues long. The CDR3 region has the DNA TGTGCCAGCAGCTTGGCAGGGGGCCGTAACACTGAAGCTTTCTTT. This translates into CASSLAGGRNTEAFF.

The J gene is TRBJ1-2, the V gene TRBV30; 9 positions agree with TRBD1. Trimming removed 3 bases from V and 4 bases from J; junction bases left unmatched: 3. Germline CDR1 and CDR2: GTSNPN and SVGIG (reference sequence). CDR3 size: 13 residues. CDR3: CAWRRDRVYGYTF. Here the CDR3 DNA reads TGTGCCTGGAGACGGGACAGGGTCTATGGCTACACCTTC.